The TCR beta chain described here comes from a study of blood T cell repertoires in COVID-19. Data came from immunoSEQ multiplex PCR; TCRdb stores just in-frame clones and leaves some out. This table has 200,000 to 300,000 clones, 75% to 90% appearing once. Which cohort a participant joined came from the clinical history participants gave. Sequenced input: PBMCs or T cells enriched from blood (not recorded which). This TCR derives from a woman aged 25 to 39 who had recovered from COVID-19.

The CDR3 DNA sequence: TGTGCCAGCAGCTTTGCGGGAGGTTCCTACGAGCAGTACTTC. Protein sequence: CASSFAGGSYEQYF. The chain carries TRBV11-3 and TRBJ2-7; 8 bases fit TRBD2. Trimming cost V 3 bases and J 1 base; bases outside gene matches: 2. CDR3 length equals 14 residues. Germline CDR1 SGHNT, CDR2 YENEEA.